Listed below are T cell receptor beta chains from one sample, sequenced in a study of T cell changes during pregnancy in multiple sclerosis. Profiling relied on immunoSEQ multiplex PCR, and the TCRdb table lists in-frame clones only, not all of them. The data contain under 50,000 clones, roughly 90% of them singletons. The sequencing here drew on CD4+ T cells from peripheral blood mononuclear cells, taken before pregnancy. These receptors came from a female donor with multiple sclerosis, enrolled in a pregnancy study. The CDR3 runs from the conserved cysteine through the conserved F or W.

j_call,v_call,cdr3_aa
TRBJ2-1,TRBV29-1,CSVRGLAENNEQFF
TRBJ2-5,TRBV5-1,CASSSHRGETQYF
TRBJ1-1,TRBV7-8,CASSLDMAGGRVAFF
TRBJ1-5,TRBV2,CASRGVWGDTNQPQHF
TRBJ2-7,TRBV15,CATSRAPSGTVSYEQYF
TRBJ1-1,TRBV4-2,CASSQGDRGMNTEAFF
TRBJ1-1,TRBV30,CAWSNRGNTEAFF
TRBJ2-7,TRBV10-2,CASRGTGETYEQYF
TRBJ1-3,TRBV18,CASSQDRGLGNTIYF
TRBJ1-1,TRBV6-5,CASSYNGRAFF
TRBJ1-2,TRBV6-1,CASGAGDYGYTF
TRBJ2-1,TRBV11-2,CASSSLAGGREQFF
TRBJ2-7,TRBV5-1,CASRITGLSPYEQYF
TRBJ1-5,TRBV19,CASSISHDRPGQPQHF
TRBJ1-2,TRBV18,CASSPDRGGYGYTF
TRBJ2-7,TRBV11-2,CASSLEGRGAYEQYF
TRBJ1-1,TRBV7-2,CASSLQAGGTEAFF
TRBJ2-3,TRBV5-1,CASSWSGFADTQYF
TRBJ2-7,TRBV19,CASSPGLSSYEQYF
TRBJ2-1,TRBV4-1,CASSLPGSRGNEQFF
TRBJ2-1,TRBV4-3,CASSQPPGQGIAEQFF
TRBJ1-5,TRBV5-6,CASSFGGTGGQPQHF
TRBJ1-5,TRBV30,CAWNRGGTSNQPQHF
TRBJ2-7,TRBV7-9,CASSFEAGGVYEQYF
TRBJ2-5,TRBV29-1,CSVVTSGGISETQYF